The next 8 T cell receptor beta chains were all read from a single sample in a study of blood T cell repertoires in COVID-19. Assay used: immunoSEQ multiplex PCR; TCRdb lists only in-frame clones, some missing. Among around 300,000 clones listed, approximately 89% were seen once. The sequenced sample was PBMCs or T cells enriched from blood (not recorded which). The receptors shown here come from a woman aged 55-69 years who had recovered from COVID-19.

As DNA, the CDR3 is TGTGCCACCAGGAAAACAGGGGACACTGAAGCTTTCTTT. Its protein is CATRKTGDTEAFF. The chain is built from TRBV24-1 and TRBJ1-1, with 7 bases that match TRBD1. CDR3 size: 13 residues. The V gene's germline CDR1 is KGHDR and CDR2 SFDVKD. V lost 7 bases to trimming and J lost 3 bases; unmatched junction nucleotides: 4.

This sequence joins TRBV24-1 and TRBJ2-7, with a tentative D call TRBD1 (6 bases). CDR3 length equals 15 residues. Germline CDR1 reads KGHDR; CDR2 reads SFDVKD. With 4 bases removed from V and 6 bases from J, the gap between germline ends came to 18 bases. CDR3 nucleotides: TGTGCCACCAGTGAGAGCGGACAGATATTTCGCGAGCAGTACTTC. Its protein is CATSESGQIFREQYF.

This clone was seen just once. V usage is TRBV12-3 or TRBV12-4 and J usage is TRBJ1-1, with 8 bases that match TRBD1. The CDR3 runs 11 residues. The V segment lost 5 bases and the J segment 9 bases; nucleotides outside the gene matches: 2. The CDR3 spells CASSRQGKAFF. The DNA for the CDR3 is TGTGCCAGCAGTAGACAGGGGAAAGCTTTCTTT.

This chain joins TRBV24-1 and TRBJ2-1; 8 bases align to TRBD2. CDR3 length: 18 residues. Germline lookup yields CDR1 KGHDR and CDR2 SFDVKD. The ends lost 0 bases at V and 0 bases at J; junction bases unmatched: 6. The CDR3 bases are TGTGCCACCAGTGATTTGGACGGGAGGGGTAGCTCCTACAATGAGCAGTTCTTC. Protein product: CATSDLDGRGSSYNEQFF.

This chain connects TRBV12-3 or TRBV12-4 to TRBJ2-2; D not certain. With 3 bases removed from V and 9 bases from J, the gap between germline ends came to 8 bases. The CDR3 sequence is 12 residues long. The CDR3 loop is CASSLASRELFF. CDR3 in DNA: TGTGCCAGCAGTTTGGCCAGTAGGGAGCTGTTTTTT.

This chain links TRBV27 with TRBJ1-6; 9 bases align to TRBD1. The CDR3 runs to 16 residues. Germline-derived CDR1 and CDR2 are MNHEY and SMNVEV (reference sequence). Germline trimming cut 3 bases from V and 13 bases from J; bases unmatched to any gene: 13. CDR3 protein: CASSFGTGPRGEPLHF. The CDR3 DNA is TGTGCCAGCAGTTTCGGGACAGGGCCCCGCGGCGAGCCCCTCCACTTT.

The V and J genes are TRBV24-1 and TRBJ2-1, with D hard to call. There are 14 residues in the CDR3. Germline CDR1 reads KGHDR; CDR2 reads SFDVKD. V was clipped by 1 base and J by 6 bases, with 9 bases between them. This chain's CDR3 is CATSDFNRVNEQFF. For the CDR3, the DNA is TGTGCCACCAGTGATTTTAATCGAGTCAATGAGCAGTTCTTC.

As regards this clone: This specimen includes other DNA sequences encoding the same CDR3. The rearrangement links TRBV4-1 to TRBJ2-3, with 9 bases lining up with TRBD2. The CDR3 covers 16 residues. The ends lost 1 base at V and 3 bases at J; junction bases unmatched: 5. Per the germline V gene, CDR1 is MGHRA and CDR2 is YSYEKL. The DNA for the CDR3 is TGCGCCAGCAGCCAAGTTCAGCTAGCGGGGACAGATACGCAGTATTTT. Protein product: CASSQVQLAGTDTQYF.